The 28 T cell receptor beta chains listed next were all sequenced from one sample in a study of blood T cell repertoires in COVID-19. Generated by immunoSEQ multiplex PCR, the TCRdb table keeps only in-frame clones and is missing some. The sample holds a few hundred thousand clones, 70% to 90% seen once. Sequenced input: PBMCs or T cells enriched from blood (not recorded which). Source of these receptors: a young woman who had recovered from COVID-19.

The chain employs TRBV7-3 and TRBJ2-2, with a possible D match to TRBD1 (6 bases). The CDR3 sequence is 15 residues long. CDR1 is SGHTA, CDR2 FQGTGA, per germline. V lost 3 bases, J lost 1 base, and 9 bases lay in between. CDR3 bases: TGTGCCAGCAGCTTCGGGACAATGAACACCGGGGAGCTGTTTTTT. Protein: CASSFGTMNTGELFF.

J is TRBJ2-6 and V is TRBV3-1 (or the pseudogene TRBV3-2); the D is unclear. The CDR3 is made up of 17 amino acids. V was cut by 0 bases and J by 0 bases, with 9 bases left in between. CDR1 and CDR2 from the germline V gene are LGHDT and YNNKEL (reference sequence). The CDR3 spells CASSQDQGVSGANVLTF. CDR3 coding DNA: TGTGCCAGCAGCCAAGATCAAGGAGTCTCTGGGGCCAACGTCCTGACTTTC.

This clone was seen a single time. The CDR3 spells CASSQVRPLNTEAFF. In DNA, the CDR3 is TGTGCCAGCAGCCAAGTTCGTCCGTTGAACACTGAAGCTTTCTTT. This chain joins TRBV3-1 (or the pseudogene TRBV3-2) and TRBJ1-1; D ambiguous. V dropped 1 base and J dropped 0 bases, with 9 bases sitting between them. The germline V gene has CDR1 LGHDT and CDR2 YNNKEL (reference sequence). This CDR3 is 15 amino acids long.

The chain joins TRBV19 to TRBJ1-1, with 8 bases matching TRBD1. The trim removed 6 bases at V and 5 bases at J, leaving 8 bases unmatched. CDR3 length equals 14 residues. Germline-derived CDR1 and CDR2 are LNHDA and SQIVND (reference sequence). CDR3 DNA sequence: TGTGCCAGTAGCCCCTTCGGACAGGGTACTGAAGCTTTCTTT. Amino acid sequence: CASSPFGQGTEAFF.

The rearrangement links TRBV28 to TRBJ1-5; D not resolved. V lost 3 bases to trimming and J lost 1 base, with 10 bases between them. CDR1 and CDR2 (germline): MDHEN, SYDVKM. This CDR3 contains 15 residues. CDR3 residues: CASSFIPLSNQPQHF. For the CDR3, the DNA is TGTGCCAGCAGTTTTATCCCTCTCAGCAATCAGCCCCAGCATTTT.

This chain joins TRBV19 and TRBJ1-1; the match to TRBD1 covers 8 bases. This CDR3 region has 13 residues. V trimming: 4 bases; J trimming: 8 bases; junction bases outside the gene matches: 6. CDR1 and CDR2 from the germline V gene are LNHDA and SQIVND (reference sequence). The CDR3 loop reads CASSTGDRLEAFF. The CDR3 coding sequence is TGTGCCAGTAGTACAGGGGACAGGCTCGAAGCTTTCTTT.

This chain connects TRBV3-1 (or the pseudogene TRBV3-2) to TRBJ1-1, with TRBD1 identical over 8 bases. The CDR3 loop spans 13 amino acids. Losses at the gene ends were 1 base for V and 11 bases for J; bases not matched to a gene: 6. The germline CDR1 and CDR2 sequences are LGHDT and YNNKEL (reference sequence). CDR3 residues: CASSQVQGARAFF. Written as DNA, the CDR3 is TGTGCCAGCAGCCAAGTTCAGGGGGCGAGGGCTTTCTTT.

The rearrangement uses TRBV7-2 and TRBJ2-3, with a tentative D call TRBD2 (5 bases). CDR1 and CDR2 from the germline V gene are SGHTA and FQGNSA. The CDR3 runs 14 residues. V was trimmed by 5 bases and J by 4 bases, leaving 13 bases between them. CDR3 DNA sequence: TGTGCCAGCAGCCACGGCCTAGCCGCAGATACGCAGTATTTT. As protein: CASSHGLAADTQYF.

V is TRBV19 and J is TRBJ1-2; 10 nucleotides match TRBD1. Per germline, CDR1 LNHDA and CDR2 SQIVND (reference sequence). Trimming cost V 6 bases and J 4 bases; bases outside gene matches: 5. The CDR3 has 14 residues. In DNA, the CDR3 is TGTGCCAGTAGCCCGACAGGGGGCAGCTATGGCTACACCTTC. It codes for CASSPTGGSYGYTF.

This chain connects TRBV7-2 to TRBJ2-7; weak D call: TRBD1 (6 bases). The CDR3 has 15 amino acids. Germline CDR1 and CDR2: SGHTA and FQGNSA. Trimming stripped 5 bases from V and 1 base from J, with 15 bases between. The CDR3 loop is CASSDMSGVSYEQYF. DNA of the CDR3: TGTGCCAGCAGCGATATGTCAGGGGTGTCCTACGAGCAGTACTTC.

In its sample, this clone was seen once. The junction departs from germline at one end; a sequencing error may be responsible. The chain combines TRBV7-8 with TRBJ2-2; a weak D match, TRBD1 (6 bases). Germline lookup yields CDR1 SGHVS and CDR2 FQNEAQ. CDR3 length: 16 amino acids. CDR3: CASSPDSQRVTEELFF. In DNA, the CDR3 is TGTGCCAGCAGCCCGGACAGCCAAAGGGTAACCGAGGAGCTGTTTTTT.

The chain recombines TRBV4-1 with TRBJ1-2, with D possibly being TRBD1 (6 bases). Trimming removed 1 base at V and 6 bases at J, with 18 bases between. The CDR3 has 16 amino acids. Germline lookup yields CDR1 MGHRA and CDR2 YSYEKL. In nucleotides, the CDR3 is TGCGCCAGCAGCCAAGGAGGCGGGGGGGCGCAGGATGGCTACACCTTC. Protein product: CASSQGGGGAQDGYTF.

This chain connects TRBV6-5 to TRBJ2-7; a weak D match, TRBD2 (5 bases). Germline CDR1 MNHEY, CDR2 SVGAGI. The CDR3 spans 14 residues. Trimming took 1 base from V and 2 from J, leaving 9 bases between them. CDR3 in amino acids: CASSYLRDPYEQYF. In nucleotides, the CDR3 is TGTGCCAGCAGTTACTTACGGGATCCCTACGAGCAGTACTTC.

The J gene is TRBJ2-2, the V gene TRBV5-4; 12 bases are shared with TRBD2. CDR1 and CDR2 (germline): SGHNT, YYREEE (reference sequence). There are 16 residues in the CDR3. V was clipped by 4 bases and J by 6 bases; unmatched bases: 7. This CDR3 reads CASSPGTSGFSGELFF. The DNA of the CDR3 is TGTGCCAGCAGCCCTGGGACTAGCGGGTTCTCCGGGGAGCTGTTTTTT.

In this sample, this clone turned up a few times. The rearrangement uses TRBV7-6 and TRBJ1-2; D not resolved. From germline, CDR1 is SGHVS and CDR2 FNYEAQ. V lost 5 bases to trimming and J lost 3 bases, with 10 bases between them. This CDR3 region has 13 residues. In DNA form, the CDR3 reads TGTGCCAGCAGCGGCCTCGGGGACTATGGCTACACCTTC. The encoded protein is CASSGLGDYGYTF.

This clone came up once. In DNA form, the CDR3 reads TGTGCCAGCAGCCAACCTGTCTCTGAAGCTTTCTTT. This codes for CASSQPVSEAFF. V usage is TRBV14 and J usage is TRBJ1-1; D unresolved. This CDR3 has 12 residues. The germline CDR1 and CDR2 sequences are SGHDN and FVKESK. V was pared by 2 bases and J by 6 bases, with 7 bases between.

The chain carries TRBV4-1 and TRBJ2-6, with D unresolved. CDR1 is MGHRA, CDR2 YSYEKL, per germline. Trimming pared 0 bases from V and 0 bases from J, leaving 6 bases between. The CDR3 covers 16 residues. This CDR3 is CASSQDVSSGANVLTF. CDR3 DNA: TGCGCCAGCAGCCAAGACGTGAGCTCTGGGGCCAACGTCCTGACTTTC.

V usage is TRBV19 and J usage is TRBJ1-1; no clear D gene. The CDR3 sequence is 11 residues long. Trimming cost V 7 bases and J 6 bases, with 9 bases left between them. The germline V gene encodes CDR1 LNHDA and CDR2 SQIVND (reference sequence). CDR3 nucleotides: TGTGCCAGTATGAAAAACTCTGAAGCTTTCTTT. Its translation is CASMKNSEAFF.

The V gene is TRBV13, the J gene TRBJ2-3; possible D gene TRBD1, 7 bases. Germline CDR1 is PRHDT and CDR2 is FYEKMQ (reference sequence). Trimming took off 5 bases at V and 5 bases at J, with 14 bases between the two ends. There are 14 residues in the CDR3. CDR3 DNA sequence: TGTGCCAGCAGCGGCAGACAGGGAGGAGATACGCAGTATTTT. Its protein product is CASSGRQGGDTQYF.

The chain combines TRBV15 with TRBJ1-1; 7 bases fit TRBD1. Germline V gene lookup returns CDR1 LNHNV and CDR2 YYDKDF (reference sequence). V lost 3 bases and J lost 5; bases outside the gene matches: 9. This CDR3 has 15 residues. CDR3 DNA sequence: TGTGCCACCAGCAGTAGACAGGGTATCAGGACTGAAGCTTTCTTT. This gives the protein CATSSRQGIRTEAFF.

V is TRBV30 and J is TRBJ1-2, with D possibly TRBD1 on 5 matching bases. Trimming took off 1 base at V and 2 bases at J, with 11 bases between the two ends. CDR1 and CDR2 (germline): GTSNPN, SVGIG (reference sequence). The CDR3 is 14 amino acids. This chain's CDR3 is CAWSGTRVNYGYTF. CDR3 DNA sequence: TGTGCCTGGAGTGGAACCAGGGTCAACTATGGCTACACCTTC.

The chain couples TRBV7-2 to TRBJ2-3; D call uncertain. Trimming left V 3 bases short and J 14 bases short, with 12 bases between. CDR1 and CDR2 from the germline V gene are SGHTA and FQGNSA. The CDR3 consists of 11 residues. As DNA, the CDR3 is TGTGCCAGCAGCTTGGTCAGAAGTGCGTATTTT. It translates to CASSLVRSAYF.

By its share, this clone is medium-sized. This CDR3 is also generated by other DNA sequences in the sample. The V gene is TRBV9, the J gene TRBJ1-6; TRBD1 aligns across 8 bases. The V segment lost 0 bases and the J segment 9 bases; nucleotides outside the gene matches: 5. Looked up from germline, CDR1 is SGDLS and CDR2 is YYNGEE. The CDR3 length is 15 residues. The CDR3 protein is CASSVAQGAGSPLHF. CDR3 in DNA: TGTGCCAGCAGCGTAGCGCAGGGGGCAGGTTCACCCCTCCACTTT.

The genes are TRBV4-1 and TRBJ2-2, with D unresolved. Germline assignment: CDR1 MGHRA and CDR2 YSYEKL. This CDR3 has 13 residues. The V end lost 1 base, the J end lost 7 bases, and 7 bases lay between the germline ends. The DNA of the CDR3 is TGCGCCAGCAGCCAAGTTGCGGTCGGGGAGCTGTTTTTT. Its translation: CASSQVAVGELFF.

This clone came up once. The chain recombines TRBV9 with TRBJ2-7, with TRBD2 identical over 7 bases. With 4 bases clipped from V and 2 bases from J, the junction kept 12 bases outside the gene matches. Germline CDR1 reads SGDLS; CDR2 reads YYNGEE. This CDR3 contains 16 residues. CDR3 DNA sequence: TGTGCCAGCAGCCCACAGCAGCGGGGTGTCGCCTACGAGCAGTACTTC. Its protein is CASSPQQRGVAYEQYF.

The V gene is TRBV28, the J gene TRBJ1-2, with 11 bases aligning to TRBD1. Germline-derived CDR1 and CDR2 are MDHEN and SYDVKM. This CDR3 has 15 residues. V shed 5 bases, J shed 7 bases, and the junction held 9 bases outside the gene matches. The CDR3 spells CASSPRTGGSFGYTF. CDR3 sequence (DNA): TGTGCCAGCAGTCCTAGGACAGGGGGCTCGTTTGGCTACACCTTC.

CDR3 sequence: CASSPGWDSNQPQHF. The CDR3 DNA sequence: TGTGCCAGCTCACCAGGGTGGGACAGTAATCAGCCCCAGCATTTT. The J gene is TRBJ1-5, the V gene TRBV18, with 7 bases identical to TRBD1. The CDR3 is 15 amino acids. Germline V gives CDR1 KGHSH, CDR2 LQKENI. The junction had 5 bases not matched to a gene; V was cut back by 2 bases and J by 4 bases.

The gene calls are TRBV7-6 and TRBJ1-3, with D maybe TRBD1 (5 bases). Germline assignment: CDR1 SGHVS and CDR2 FNYEAQ. The CDR3 runs to 16 residues. Trimming stripped 6 bases from V and 2 bases from J, with 17 bases between. CDR3 sequence reads: CASSLNPQGAGNTIYF. The CDR3 coding sequence is TGTGCCAGCAGTCTGAATCCCCAGGGCGCTGGAAACACCATATATTTT.